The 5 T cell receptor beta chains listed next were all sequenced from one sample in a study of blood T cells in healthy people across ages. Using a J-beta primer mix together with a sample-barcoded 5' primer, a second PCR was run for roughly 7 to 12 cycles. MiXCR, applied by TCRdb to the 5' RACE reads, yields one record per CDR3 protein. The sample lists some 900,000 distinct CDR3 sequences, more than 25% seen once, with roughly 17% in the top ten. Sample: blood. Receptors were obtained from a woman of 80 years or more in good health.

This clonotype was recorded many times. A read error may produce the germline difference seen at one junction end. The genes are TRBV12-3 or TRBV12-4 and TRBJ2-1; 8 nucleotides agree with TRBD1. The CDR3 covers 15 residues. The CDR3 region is CANSSRGQGAGEQFF. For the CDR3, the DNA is TGTGCCAACAGTTCCCGTGGGCAGGGGGCGGGTGAGCAGTTCTTC.

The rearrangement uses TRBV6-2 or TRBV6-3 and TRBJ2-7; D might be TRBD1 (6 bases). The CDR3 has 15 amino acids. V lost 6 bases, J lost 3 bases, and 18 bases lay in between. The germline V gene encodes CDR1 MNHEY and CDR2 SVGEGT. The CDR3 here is CASSSPRTENYEQYF. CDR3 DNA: TGTGCCAGCAGCTCCCCCCGGACAGAAAACTACGAGCAGTACTTC.

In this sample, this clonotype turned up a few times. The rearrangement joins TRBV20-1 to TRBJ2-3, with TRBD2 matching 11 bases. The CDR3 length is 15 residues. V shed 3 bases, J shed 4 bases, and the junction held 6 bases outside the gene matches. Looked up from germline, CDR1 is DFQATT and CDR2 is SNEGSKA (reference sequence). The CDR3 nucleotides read TGCAGTGCTAGGGCTAGCGGGGGGTATTCAGATACGCAGTATTTT. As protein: CSARASGGYSDTQYF.

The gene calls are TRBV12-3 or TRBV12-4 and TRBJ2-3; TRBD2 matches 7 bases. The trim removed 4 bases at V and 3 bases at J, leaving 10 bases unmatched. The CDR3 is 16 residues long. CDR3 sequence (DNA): TGTGCCAGCAGTTGGCACTGGGGGGGAGCGACAGATACGCAGTATTTT. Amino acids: CASSWHWGGATDTQYF.

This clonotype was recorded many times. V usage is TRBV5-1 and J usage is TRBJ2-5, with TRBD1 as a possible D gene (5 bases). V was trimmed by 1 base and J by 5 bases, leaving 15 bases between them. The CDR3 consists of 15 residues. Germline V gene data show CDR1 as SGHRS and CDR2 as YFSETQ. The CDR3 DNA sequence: TGCGCCAGCAGCTTGCTACAGGCCTATGGGGAGACCCAGTACTTC. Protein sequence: CASSLLQAYGETQYF.